This T cell receptor beta chain appears in the sequencing data of a study of T cells in tuberculosis. Study-wide results and caveats: Smaller alpha distances in active tuberculosis partly reflected shorter CDR3-alpha lengths.

Germline CDR1 is MGHDK and CDR2 is SYGVNS. Trimming pared 10 bases from V and 9 bases from J, leaving 15 bases between. The CDR3 has 11 amino acids. Note on this clone: Its antigen is unknown.

The table came from immunoSEQ multiplex PCR; TCRdb's copy has only in-frame clones and leaves some out. Among fewer than 40,000 clones listed, roughly 95% were seen once. Sequences were obtained from PBMCs. V and J are TRBV25-1 and TRBJ1-1; D gene unclear. This receptor was identified in a donor aged 10 to 29 with latent tuberculosis or without tuberculosis infection. This CDR3 is CATHTLIKAFF. The CDR3 nucleotides are TGTGCCACTCATACTCTAATTAAAGCTTTCTTT. The complete variable domain, with remaining parts taken from reference TRBV25-1 and TRBJ1-1, reads EADIYQTPRYLVIGTGKKITLECSQTMGHDKMYWYQQDPGMELHLIHYSYGVNSTEKGDLSSESTVSRIRTEHFPLTLESARPSHTSQYLCATHTLIKAFFGQGTRLTVV.